This TCR beta chain was recovered during a study of T cell responses to AZD1222 COVID-19 vaccine. The study, taken as a whole, reports: Seropositive status at baseline applied to only a handful of AZD1222 recipients. Clonal diversity was possibly underestimated; the donors were predominantly white British and more often female. Repertoire collection took place solely once the T cell response had peaked.

Assay: immunoSEQ multiplex PCR; the TCRdb copy retains only in-frame clones and omits some. The data hold some 140,000 clones, with approximately 90% observed a single time. The CDR3 totals 13 residues. Germline loops: CDR1 LNHDA, CDR2 SQIVND (reference sequence). The trim removed 6 bases at V and 5 bases at J, leaving 4 bases unmatched. Of note for this clone: Its antigen is undetermined.

This TCR derives from an adult in good health. Material: peripheral blood, obtained on day 0 of AZD1222 vaccination. The V gene is TRBV19, the J gene TRBJ1-1; TRBD1 agrees at 9 bases. CDR3 nucleotide sequence: TGTGCCAGTAGCCCGGACAGGGGAACTGAAGCTTTCTTT. This gives the protein CASSPDRGTEAFF.